By sample share, the clone carrying this TCR beta chain is medium-sized. The sample comes from a study of CD4 and CD8 cells across lung adenocarcinoma regions. This CDR3 contains 19 residues. Germline-derived CDR1 and CDR2 are SGHDN and FVKESK. V was clipped by 4 bases and J by 1 base; unmatched bases: 13. TCRdb itself ran the PCR reads through MiXCR, one entry per CDR3 protein. The data show just under 10,000 distinct CDR3 sequences, 51% seen once. The chain carries TRBV14 and TRBJ2-2; 9 nucleotides line up with TRBD2. The source of this sequence is a male donor with lung adenocarcinoma. The CD4 and CD8 labels of this study may be unreliable. The specimen was CD4+ T cells from the margin of a lung tumor. The CDR3 region is CASSPKRPGLAVNTGELFF. CDR3 nucleotide sequence: TGTGCCAGCAGCCCGAAGAGACCGGGACTAGCCGTGAACACCGGGGAGCTGTTTTTT.